This entry lists 22 T cell receptor beta chains sequenced from one sample in a study of blood T cell repertoires in COVID-19. Produced via immunoSEQ multiplex PCR; TCRdb's table is partial and in-frame only. Counted here are roughly 55,000 clones, approximately 79% occurring once; the ten biggest clones make up roughly 3.2%. Specimen: peripheral blood. These receptors all stem from a man in his sixties with acute or convalescent COVID-19.

The J gene is TRBJ1-1, the V gene TRBV10-2, with TRBD1 matching over 8 bases. The ends lost 6 bases at V and 5 bases at J; junction bases unmatched: 8. Per the germline V gene, CDR1 is WSHSY and CDR2 is SAAADI. The CDR3 is 14 residues long. CDR3 protein: CASRLDRAWTEAFF. For the CDR3, the DNA is TGCGCCAGCAGATTGGACAGGGCTTGGACTGAAGCTTTCTTT.

The V call is TRBV18, the J call TRBJ2-7; 8 bases map to TRBD2. After removal of 3 bases from V and 2 bases from J, the junction contained 3 bases not matched to a gene. The V gene's germline CDR1 is KGHSH and CDR2 LQKENI. This CDR3 is 14 amino acids long. CDR3 sequence: CASSPSGGAYEQYF. The CDR3 region has the DNA TGTGCCAGCTCACCCTCGGGAGGGGCCTACGAGCAGTACTTC. Based on the CDR3 plus reference TRBV18 and TRBJ2-7, the full variable domain is NAGVMQNPRHLVRRRGQEARLRCSPMKGHSHVYWYRQLPEEGLKFMVYLQKENIIDESGMPKERFSAEFPKEGPSILRIQQVVRGDSAAYFCASSPSGGAYEQYFGPGTRLTVT.

The chain carries TRBV11-3 and TRBJ2-5, with 8 bases matching TRBD2. CDR1 is SGHNT, CDR2 YENEEA, per germline. The CDR3 is made up of 15 amino acids. V was clipped by 5 bases and J by 2 bases; unmatched bases: 7. The CDR3 sequence is CASSPGGGLQETQYF. The CDR3 DNA reads TGTGCCAGCAGCCCCGGGGGGGGGCTGCAAGAGACCCAGTACTTC.

V and J are TRBV2 and TRBJ2-1; 11 bases align to TRBD1. The germline V gene has CDR1 SNHLY and CDR2 FYNNEI. Trimming at V came to 5 bases and at J to 2 bases, leaving 20 bases not matched to a gene. The CDR3 contains 21 residues. This CDR3 reads CASSYLRGQGARMETYNEQFF. The CDR3 DNA follows: TGTGCCAGCAGTTATCTTCGAGGACAGGGGGCCCGAATGGAAACCTACAATGAGCAGTTCTTC. The entire variable domain, with the rest obtained from reference TRBV2 and TRBJ2-1, is as follows: EPEVTQTPSHQVTQMGQEVILRCVPISNHLYFYWYRQILGQKVEFLVSFYNNEISEKSEIFDDQFSVERPDGSNFTLKIRSTKLEDSAMYFCASSYLRGQGARMETYNEQFFGPGTRLTVL.

This clone was counted a single time. The V gene is TRBV12-3 or TRBV12-4, the J gene TRBJ2-1, with D possibly being TRBD2 (5 bases). The V and J ends lost 5 bases and 8 bases respectively, with 10 bases between them. CDR3 length: 12 residues. Here the CDR3 DNA reads TGTGCCAGCAGTCTAACTAGTGATGAGCAGTTCTTC. It translates to CASSLTSDEQFF.

The gene calls are TRBV24-1 and TRBJ2-3; 8 bases fit TRBD2. This CDR3 spans 17 amino acids. V lost 4 bases and J lost 1; bases outside the gene matches: 9. CDR1 is KGHDR, CDR2 SFDVKD, per germline. The DNA of the CDR3 is TGTGCCACCAGTGACTCCCGGACTAGCCGAGGCACAGATACGCAGTATTTT. It codes for CATSDSRTSRGTDTQYF.

J is TRBJ1-6 and V is TRBV6-5; possible D gene TRBD1, 6 bases. This CDR3 comprises 12 residues. Germline V gene sequence: CDR1 MNHEY, CDR2 SVGAGI. V was cut by 8 bases and J by 6 bases, with 8 bases left in between. The CDR3 nucleotides are TGTGCCAGCGGACAGTTTAATTCACCCCTCCACTTT. Translating it yields CASGQFNSPLHF.

In DNA, the CDR3 is TGTGCCAGCAGCTGGGGACAGCAAGAGACCCAGTACTTC. Translating it yields CASSWGQQETQYF. The rearrangement uses TRBV11-2 and TRBJ2-5, with 7 bases aligning to TRBD1. Germline CDR1 reads SGHAT; CDR2 reads FQNNGV. J lost 2 bases, V lost 4 bases, and 1 base had no gene match. The CDR3 spans 13 residues.

In this sample, this clone turned up once. The chain is built from TRBV6-1 and TRBJ1-2, with 9 bases that match TRBD1. The CDR3 covers 14 residues. Per germline, CDR1 MNHNS and CDR2 SASEGT. V lost 3 bases and J lost 2; bases outside the gene matches: 1. The CDR3 DNA follows: TGTGCCAGCAGTGACACAGGGGGCAACTATGGCTACACCTTC. It translates to CASSDTGGNYGYTF.

V and J are TRBV5-6 and TRBJ1-4; D may be TRBD1 (6 bases). The V end lost 1 base, the J end lost 8 bases, and 12 bases lay between the germline ends. CDR1 is SGHDT, CDR2 YYEEEE, per germline. The CDR3 has 14 amino acids. The CDR3 is CASSLYREGEKLFF. CDR3 nucleotides: TGTGCCAGCAGCTTGTACAGGGAGGGCGAAAAACTGTTTTTT.

The chain has TRBV7-3 and TRBJ2-1; D is possibly TRBD1 (6 bases). Germline V lookup: CDR1 SGHTA, CDR2 FQGTGA. The germline V and J ends were trimmed by 0 bases and 7 bases, with 7 bases remaining between them. CDR3 length: 13 amino acids. In DNA form, the CDR3 reads TGTGCCAGCAGCTTAACACAGGGAAATGAGCAGTTCTTC. Protein sequence: CASSLTQGNEQFF.

This clone has only one observation. V gene TRBV7-8 combines with J gene TRBJ1-2, with a weak D call TRBD1 (5 bases). Trimming took 7 bases from V and 3 from J, leaving 9 bases between them. Germline-derived CDR1 and CDR2 are SGHVS and FQNEAQ. The CDR3 is 12 residues long. CDR3 coding DNA: TGTGCCAGCAAGGGGCTGCACTATGGCTACACCTTC. Protein sequence: CASKGLHYGYTF. Filled out from reference TRBV7-8 and TRBJ1-2, the complete variable domain reads GAGVSQSPRYKVAKRGQDVALRCDPISGHVSLFWYQQALGQGPEFLTYFQNEAQLDKSGLPSDRFFAERPEGSVSTLKIQRTQQEDSAVYLCASKGLHYGYTFGSGTRLTVV.

This clone was recorded once. The chain carries TRBV7-8 and TRBJ1-6; D possibly corresponds to TRBD1 (6 bases). The CDR3 has 14 residues. Germline V gene data show CDR1 as SGHVS and CDR2 as FQNEAQ. V lost 2 bases to trimming and J lost 9 bases, with 11 bases between them. The CDR3: CASSLKGERSPLHF. The CDR3 bases are TGTGCCAGCAGCTTAAAGGGGGAACGTTCACCCCTCCACTTT.

The table lists this clone with a few counts. The CDR3 DNA sequence: TGTGCCAGCAGCTTCGGACAGGGCGGTGAAAAACTGTTTTTT. This sequence encodes CASSFGQGGEKLFF. V is TRBV7-9 and J is TRBJ1-4; 8 bases are shared with TRBD1. After removal of 3 bases from V and 7 bases from J, the junction contained 4 bases not matched to a gene. The V gene's germline CDR1 is SEHNR and CDR2 FQNEAQ (reference sequence). The CDR3 totals 14 residues.

This clone has only one observation. The V gene is TRBV4-1, the J gene TRBJ1-2; a possible D gene is TRBD1 (6 bases). V shed 4 bases and J shed 6 bases, with 15 bases lying between them. There are 14 residues in the CDR3. Looked up from germline, CDR1 is MGHRA and CDR2 is YSYEKL. CDR3 DNA: TGCGCCAGCAGCCGGCCGGGTGACAGGCATGGCTACACCTTC. Amino acids: CASSRPGDRHGYTF.

The gene calls are TRBV29-1 and TRBJ2-1; 7 bases line up with TRBD2. The CDR3 is 12 residues long. Looked up from germline, CDR1 is SQVTM and CDR2 is ANQGSEA. V lost 7 bases, J lost 12 bases, and 12 bases stayed unmatched. CDR3 in amino acids: CSASWGTIGQFF. The CDR3 bases are TGCAGCGCGAGCTGGGGGACTATCGGGCAGTTCTTC.

The genes are TRBV11-2 and TRBJ2-2, with D uncertain. Between the trimmed V and J ends, which lost 1 base and 1 base, there was a span of 7 bases. The CDR3 spans 15 residues. CDR1 is SGHAT and CDR2 is FQNNGV in the germline V gene. The CDR3 reads CASSLVPGNTGELFF. CDR3 in DNA: TGTGCCAGCAGCTTAGTACCAGGGAACACCGGGGAGCTGTTTTTT.

This clone has only a few counts. The chain is built from TRBV29-1 and TRBJ1-2, with 8 positions matching TRBD1. The CDR3 has 13 amino acids. Germline CDR1 SQVTM, CDR2 ANQGSEA. J gave up 4 bases and V 5 bases, and 6 bases lay outside the gene matches. The CDR3 region is CSVPTTGAYGYTF. CDR3 in DNA: TGCAGCGTTCCGACGACAGGGGCCTATGGCTACACCTTC.

This sequence joins TRBV10-3 and TRBJ2-7, with D possibly matching TRBD2 (5 bases). V lost 3 bases, J lost 2 bases, and 14 bases lay in between. From germline, CDR1 is ENHRY and CDR2 SYGVKD. The CDR3 sequence is 15 residues long. This chain's CDR3 is CAISDGGGRAYEQYF. The CDR3 DNA reads TGTGCCATCAGTGATGGAGGCGGCAGAGCCTACGAGCAGTACTTC.

Details on this clone: Its ends do not fully match the called genes, so a read error is possible. The rearrangement uses TRBV19 and TRBJ2-1; a possible D gene is TRBD2 (7 bases). The CDR3 runs 13 residues. Germline V gene data show CDR1 as LNHDA and CDR2 as SQIVND (reference sequence). As DNA, the CDR3 is TGTGCCAGTAGGATAGGGGGGGTCAATGAGCAGTTCTTC. It yields the protein CASRIGGVNEQFF.

This clone was seen only once. V gene TRBV5-1 combines with J gene TRBJ2-3, with 10 bases that match TRBD2. With V trimmed by 5 bases and J by 5 bases, 8 bases remained unmatched. The germline V gene encodes CDR1 SGHRS and CDR2 YFSETQ. The CDR3 covers 15 residues. The chain's CDR3 is CASRVSGGVLDTQYF. The CDR3 DNA reads as TGCGCCAGCAGAGTGAGCGGGGGGGTTTTAGATACGCAGTATTTT.

The table lists this clone with a few counts. V is TRBV19 and J is TRBJ2-7; D may be TRBD1 (6 bases). This CDR3 contains 15 residues. V dropped 6 bases and J dropped 0 bases, with 15 bases sitting between them. Germline lookup yields CDR1 LNHDA and CDR2 SQIVND (reference sequence). The CDR3 nucleotides read TGTGCCAGTAGGAGAACCACAGGGAGCTCCTACGAGCAGTACTTC. Encoded protein: CASRRTTGSSYEQYF.